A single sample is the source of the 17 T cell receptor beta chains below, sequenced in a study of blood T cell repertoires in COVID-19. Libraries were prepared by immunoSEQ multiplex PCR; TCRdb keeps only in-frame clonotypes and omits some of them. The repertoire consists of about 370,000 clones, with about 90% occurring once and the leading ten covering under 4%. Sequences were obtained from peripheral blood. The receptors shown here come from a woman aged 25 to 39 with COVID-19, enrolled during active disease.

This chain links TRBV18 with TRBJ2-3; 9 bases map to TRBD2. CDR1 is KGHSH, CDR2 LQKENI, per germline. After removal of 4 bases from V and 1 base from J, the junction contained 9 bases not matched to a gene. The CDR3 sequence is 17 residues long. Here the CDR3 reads CASSRQGAGGGTDTQYF. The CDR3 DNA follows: TGTGCCAGCTCACGGCAGGGAGCGGGAGGCGGCACAGATACGCAGTATTTT.

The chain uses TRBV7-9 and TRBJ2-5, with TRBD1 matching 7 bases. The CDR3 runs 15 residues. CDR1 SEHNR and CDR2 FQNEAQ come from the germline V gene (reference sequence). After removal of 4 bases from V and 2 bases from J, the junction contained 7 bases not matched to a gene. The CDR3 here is CASSSRRGQQETQYF. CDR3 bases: TGTGCCAGCAGCTCAAGACGGGGACAGCAAGAGACCCAGTACTTC.

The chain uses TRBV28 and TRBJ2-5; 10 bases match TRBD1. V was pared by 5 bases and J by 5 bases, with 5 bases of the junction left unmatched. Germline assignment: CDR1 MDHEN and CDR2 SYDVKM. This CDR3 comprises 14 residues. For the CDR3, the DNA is TGTGCCAGCAGTCACGACAGGGGGCGGGAGACCCAGTACTTC. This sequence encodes CASSHDRGRETQYF.

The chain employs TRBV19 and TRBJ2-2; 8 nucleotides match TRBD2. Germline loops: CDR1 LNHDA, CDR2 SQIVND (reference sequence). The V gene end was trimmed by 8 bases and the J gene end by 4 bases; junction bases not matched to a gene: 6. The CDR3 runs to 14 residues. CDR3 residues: CASGAGDGTGELFF. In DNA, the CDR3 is TGTGCCAGTGGAGCGGGAGATGGCACCGGGGAGCTGTTTTTT.

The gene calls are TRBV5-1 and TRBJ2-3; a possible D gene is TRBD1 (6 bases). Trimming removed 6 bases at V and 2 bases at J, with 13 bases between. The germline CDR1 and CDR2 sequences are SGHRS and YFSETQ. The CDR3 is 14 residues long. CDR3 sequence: CASTRGENTDTQYF. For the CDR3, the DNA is TGCGCCAGCACCAGGGGAGAAAACACAGATACGCAGTATTTT.

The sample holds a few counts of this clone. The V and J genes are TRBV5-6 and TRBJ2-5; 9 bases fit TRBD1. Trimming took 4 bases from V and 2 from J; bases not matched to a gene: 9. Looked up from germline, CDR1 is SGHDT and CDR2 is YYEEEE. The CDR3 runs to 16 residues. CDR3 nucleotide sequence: TGTGCCAGCAGCGATCCTCCGGGACAGGGTCAAGAGACCCAGTACTTC. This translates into CASSDPPGQGQETQYF.

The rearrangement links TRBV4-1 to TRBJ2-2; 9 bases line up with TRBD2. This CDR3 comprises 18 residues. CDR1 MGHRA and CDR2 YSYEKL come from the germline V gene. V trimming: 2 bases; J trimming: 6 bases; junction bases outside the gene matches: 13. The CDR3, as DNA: TGCGCCAGCAGCCAACGGAGACTAGCGGCCCAGAGGGCCGGGGAGCTGTTTTTT. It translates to CASSQRRLAAQRAGELFF.

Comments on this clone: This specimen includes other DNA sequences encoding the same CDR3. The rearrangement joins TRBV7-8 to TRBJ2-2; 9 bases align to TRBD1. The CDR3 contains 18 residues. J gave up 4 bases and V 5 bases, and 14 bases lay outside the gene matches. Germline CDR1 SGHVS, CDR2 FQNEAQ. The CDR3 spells CASSPPRFLGQGTGELFF. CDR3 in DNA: TGTGCCAGCAGCCCACCCCGATTTTTGGGACAGGGCACCGGGGAGCTGTTTTTT.

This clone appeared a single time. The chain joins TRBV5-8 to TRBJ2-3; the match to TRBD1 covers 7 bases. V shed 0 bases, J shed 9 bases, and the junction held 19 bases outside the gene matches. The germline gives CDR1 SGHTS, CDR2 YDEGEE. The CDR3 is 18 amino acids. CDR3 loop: CASSLAYRDRIVVPTQYF. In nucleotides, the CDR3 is TGTGCCAGCAGCTTGGCTTATCGGGACAGAATTGTGGTCCCAACGCAGTATTTT. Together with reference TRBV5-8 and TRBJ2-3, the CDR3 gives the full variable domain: EAGVTQSPTHLIKTRGQQATLRCSPISGHTSVYWYQQALGLGLQFLLWYDEGEERNRGNFPPRFSGRQFPNYSSELNVNALELEDSALYLCASSLAYRDRIVVPTQYFGPGTRLTVL.

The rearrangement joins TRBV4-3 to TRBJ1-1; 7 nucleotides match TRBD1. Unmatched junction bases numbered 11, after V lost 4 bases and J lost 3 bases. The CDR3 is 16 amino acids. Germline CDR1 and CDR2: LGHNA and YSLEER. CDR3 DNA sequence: TGCGCCAGCAGCCGCGAAAAGGGGGCCTCGGACACTGAAGCTTTCTTT. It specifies CASSREKGASDTEAFF.

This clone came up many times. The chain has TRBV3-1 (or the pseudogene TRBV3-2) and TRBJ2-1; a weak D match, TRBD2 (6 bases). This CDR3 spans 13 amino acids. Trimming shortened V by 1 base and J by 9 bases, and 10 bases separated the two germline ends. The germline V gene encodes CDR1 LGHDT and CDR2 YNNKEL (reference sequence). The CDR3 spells CASSQARTTEQFF. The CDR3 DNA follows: TGTGCCAGCAGCCAAGCTCGGACTACTGAGCAGTTCTTC.

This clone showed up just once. CDR3 nucleotide sequence: TGTGCCAGCAGTTACGGACAGGGCGGAGAAGCTTTCTTT. It specifies CASSYGQGGEAFF. V usage is TRBV6-6 and J usage is TRBJ1-1; TRBD1 agrees at 8 bases. V lost 2 bases to trimming and J lost 8 bases; unmatched junction nucleotides: 4. The CDR3 runs to 13 residues. Germline CDR1 is MNHNY and CDR2 is SVGAGI (reference sequence).

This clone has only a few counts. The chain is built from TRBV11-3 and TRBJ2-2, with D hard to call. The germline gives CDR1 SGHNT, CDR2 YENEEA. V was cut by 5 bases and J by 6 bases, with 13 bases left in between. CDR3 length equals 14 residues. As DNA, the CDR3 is TGTGCCAGCAGCATCGCGGAGCCCGCCGGGGAGCTGTTTTTT. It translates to CASSIAEPAGELFF.

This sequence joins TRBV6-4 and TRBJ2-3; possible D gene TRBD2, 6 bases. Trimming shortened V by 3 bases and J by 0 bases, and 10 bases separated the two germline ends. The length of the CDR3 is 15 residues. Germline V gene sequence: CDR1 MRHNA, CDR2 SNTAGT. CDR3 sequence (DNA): TGTGCCAGCAGTGAGAACGCGGGGAGCACAGATACGCAGTATTTT. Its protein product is CASSENAGSTDTQYF.

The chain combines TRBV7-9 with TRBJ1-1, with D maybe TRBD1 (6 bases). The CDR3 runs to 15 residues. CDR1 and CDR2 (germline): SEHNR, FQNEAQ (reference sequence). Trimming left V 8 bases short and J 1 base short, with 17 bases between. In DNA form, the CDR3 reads TGTGCCAGCTCCCACCTCAGGGGAGAGAACACTGAAGCTTTCTTT. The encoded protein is CASSHLRGENTEAFF.

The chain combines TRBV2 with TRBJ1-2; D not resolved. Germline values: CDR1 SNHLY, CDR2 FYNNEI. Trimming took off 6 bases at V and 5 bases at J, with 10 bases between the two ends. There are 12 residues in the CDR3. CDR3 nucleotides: TGTGCCAGCAGGGGCCCAGGTTATGGCTACACCTTC. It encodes CASRGPGYGYTF.

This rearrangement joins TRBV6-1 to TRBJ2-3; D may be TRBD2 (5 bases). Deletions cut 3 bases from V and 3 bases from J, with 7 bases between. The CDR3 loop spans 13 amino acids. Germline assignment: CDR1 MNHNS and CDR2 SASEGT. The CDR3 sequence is CASSEDWTDTQYF. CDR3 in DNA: TGTGCCAGCAGTGAGGACTGGACAGATACGCAGTATTTT.